This TCR beta chain was recorded in a study of shared clonotypes between healthy human individuals. Points on this clone: No antigen is known for it.

Clones were read by immunoSEQ multiplex PCR, and TCRdb kept only the in-frame ones, dropping some. Among around 1.4 million clones, 98% were seen once, and the ten largest hold 0.3% to 0.45%. Study outcomes and limitations: Donors were few, which limited the genetic and exposure-history diversity represented. Naive subsets generally exceeded memory subsets in estimated richness. The sole specimen, blood, was sampled, and tissue repertoires likely differ. It was the non-shared clonotypes that had lower generation probabilities than clonotypes shared by all four donors.

Per germline, CDR1 KGHSH and CDR2 LQKENI. The V and J ends lost 3 bases and 9 bases, in that order; junction bases with no gene match: 7. This CDR3 spans 14 amino acids. The clonotype comes from a man aged 30 to 39 in good health. The sequenced sample consisted of naive CD4+ T cells sorted from blood. Subset here: CD45RA+ positively selected. This chain connects TRBV18 to TRBJ2-7; 11 bases match TRBD2. Written as DNA, the CDR3 is TGTGCCAGCTCACCCACGCCGACTAGCGGGATGCAGTACTTC. Its translation: CASSPTPTSGMQYF.